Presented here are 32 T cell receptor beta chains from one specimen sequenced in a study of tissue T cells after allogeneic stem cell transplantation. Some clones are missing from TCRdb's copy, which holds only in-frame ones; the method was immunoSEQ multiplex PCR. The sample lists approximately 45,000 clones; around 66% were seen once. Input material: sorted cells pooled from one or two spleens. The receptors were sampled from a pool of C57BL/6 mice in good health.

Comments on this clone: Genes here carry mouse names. The CDR3 here is CASSQDLGDNYAEQFF. CDR3 DNA (partial): TGTGCCAGCAGCCAAGATCTGGGGGATAACTATGCTGAGCAGTTC. The chain employs TRBV5 and TRBJ2-1; 7 bases match TRBD2. Read sequence stops 1 residue before the CDR3 end, and the germline J gene provides the missing end. CDR3 length: 16 residues. CDR1 LGHNA and CDR2 YNLKQL come from the germline V gene (reference sequence). With 0 bases clipped from V and 0 bases from J, the junction kept 2 bases outside the gene matches.

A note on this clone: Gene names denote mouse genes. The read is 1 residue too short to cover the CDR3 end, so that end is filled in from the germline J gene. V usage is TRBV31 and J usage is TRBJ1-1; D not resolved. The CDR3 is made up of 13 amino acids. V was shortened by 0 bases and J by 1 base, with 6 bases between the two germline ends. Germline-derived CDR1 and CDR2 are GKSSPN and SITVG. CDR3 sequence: CAWSLERNTEVFF. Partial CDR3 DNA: TGTGCCTGGAGTCTAGAAAGAAACACAGAAGTCTTC. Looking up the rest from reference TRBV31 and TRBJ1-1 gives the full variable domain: AQTIHQWPVAEIKAVGSPLSLGCTIKGKSSPNLYWYWQATGGTLQQLFYSITVGQVESVVQLNLSASRPKDDQFILSTEKLLLSHSGFYLCAWSLERNTEVFFGKGTRLTVV.

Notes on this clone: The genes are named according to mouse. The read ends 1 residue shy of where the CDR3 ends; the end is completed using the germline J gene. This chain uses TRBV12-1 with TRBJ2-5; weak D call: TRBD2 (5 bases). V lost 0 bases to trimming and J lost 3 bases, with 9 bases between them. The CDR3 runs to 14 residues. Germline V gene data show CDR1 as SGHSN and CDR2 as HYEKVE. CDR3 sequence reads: CASSLDLGQDTQYF. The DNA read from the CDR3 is TGTGCCAGCTCTCTCGATCTGGGTCAAGACACCCAGTAC.

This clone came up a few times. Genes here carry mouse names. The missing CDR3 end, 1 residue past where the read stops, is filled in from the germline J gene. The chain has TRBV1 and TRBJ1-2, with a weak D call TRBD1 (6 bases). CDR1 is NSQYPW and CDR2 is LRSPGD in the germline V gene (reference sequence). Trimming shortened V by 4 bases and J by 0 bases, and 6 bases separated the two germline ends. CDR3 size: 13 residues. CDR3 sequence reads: CTCSGTANSDYTF. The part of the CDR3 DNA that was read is TGCACCTGCAGTGGGACAGCAAACTCCGACTACACC. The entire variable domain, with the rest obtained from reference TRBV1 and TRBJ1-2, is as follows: VTLLEQNPRWRLVPRGQAVNLRCILKNSQYPWMSWYQQDLQKQLQWLFTLRSPGDKEVKSLPGADYLATRVTDTELRLQVANMSQGRTLYCTCSGTANSDYTFGSGTRLLVI.

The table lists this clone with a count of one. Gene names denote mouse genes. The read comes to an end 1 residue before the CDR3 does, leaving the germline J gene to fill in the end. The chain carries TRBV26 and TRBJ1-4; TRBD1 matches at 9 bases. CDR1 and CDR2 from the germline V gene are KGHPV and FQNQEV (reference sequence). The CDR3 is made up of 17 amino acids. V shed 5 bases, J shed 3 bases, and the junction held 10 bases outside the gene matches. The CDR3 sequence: CASSAPGTGYPNERLFF. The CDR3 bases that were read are TGTGCCAGCAGTGCTCCCGGGACAGGGTATCCCAACGAAAGATTATTT.

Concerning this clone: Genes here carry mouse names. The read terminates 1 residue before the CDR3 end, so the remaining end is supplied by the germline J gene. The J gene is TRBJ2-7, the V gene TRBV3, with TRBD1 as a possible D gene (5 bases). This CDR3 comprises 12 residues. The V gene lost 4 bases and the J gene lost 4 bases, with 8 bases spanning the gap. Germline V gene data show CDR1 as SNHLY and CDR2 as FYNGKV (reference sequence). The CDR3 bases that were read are TGTGCCAGCAGCTCGGACAATTATGAACAGTAC. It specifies CASSSDNYEQY. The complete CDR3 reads CASSSDNYEQYF.

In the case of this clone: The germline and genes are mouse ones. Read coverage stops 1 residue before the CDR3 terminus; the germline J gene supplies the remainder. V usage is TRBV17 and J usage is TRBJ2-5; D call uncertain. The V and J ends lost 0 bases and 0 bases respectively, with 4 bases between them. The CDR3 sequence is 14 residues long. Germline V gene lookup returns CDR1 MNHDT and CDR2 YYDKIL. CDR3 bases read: TGTGCTAGCAGTAGAGATGGTAACCAAGACACCCAGTAC. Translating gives CASSRDGNQDTQY. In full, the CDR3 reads CASSRDGNQDTQYF.

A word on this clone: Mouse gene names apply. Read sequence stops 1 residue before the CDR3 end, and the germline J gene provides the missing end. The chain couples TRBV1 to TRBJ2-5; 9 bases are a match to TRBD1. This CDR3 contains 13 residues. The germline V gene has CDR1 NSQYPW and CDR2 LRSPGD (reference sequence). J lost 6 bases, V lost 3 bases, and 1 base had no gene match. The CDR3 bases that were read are TGCACCTGCAGTGCCGGGACAGGGGACACCCAGTAC. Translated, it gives CTCSAGTGDTQY. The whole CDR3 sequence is CTCSAGTGDTQYF. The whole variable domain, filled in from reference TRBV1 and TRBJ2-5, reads VTLLEQNPRWRLVPRGQAVNLRCILKNSQYPWMSWYQQDLQKQLQWLFTLRSPGDKEVKSLPGADYLATRVTDTELRLQVANMSQGRTLYCTCSAGTGDTQYFGPGTRLLVL.

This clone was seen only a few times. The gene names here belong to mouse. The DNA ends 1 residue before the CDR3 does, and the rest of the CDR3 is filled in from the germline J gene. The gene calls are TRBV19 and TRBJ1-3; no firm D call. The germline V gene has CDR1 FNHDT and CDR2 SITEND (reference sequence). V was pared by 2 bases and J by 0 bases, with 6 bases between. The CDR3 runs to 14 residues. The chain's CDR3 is CASSIRVSGNTLYF. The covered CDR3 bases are TGTGCCAGCAGTATTAGGGTTTCTGGAAATACGCTCTAT. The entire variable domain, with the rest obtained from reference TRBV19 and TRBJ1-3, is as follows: GGIITQTPKFLIGQEGQKLTLKCQQNFNHDTMYWYRQDSGKGLRLIYYSITENDLQKGDLSEGYDASREKKSSFSLTVTSAQKNEMAVFLCASSIRVSGNTLYFGEGSRLIVV.

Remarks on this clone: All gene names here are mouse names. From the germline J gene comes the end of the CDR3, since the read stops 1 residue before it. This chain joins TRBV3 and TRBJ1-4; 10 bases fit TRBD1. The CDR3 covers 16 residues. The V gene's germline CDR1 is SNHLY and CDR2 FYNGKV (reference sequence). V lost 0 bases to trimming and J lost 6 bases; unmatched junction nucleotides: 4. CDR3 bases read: TGTGCCAGCAGCTTAGCGCCGGGACAGGGGCACGAAAGATTATTT. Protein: CASSLAPGQGHERLF. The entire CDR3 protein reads CASSLAPGQGHERLFF.

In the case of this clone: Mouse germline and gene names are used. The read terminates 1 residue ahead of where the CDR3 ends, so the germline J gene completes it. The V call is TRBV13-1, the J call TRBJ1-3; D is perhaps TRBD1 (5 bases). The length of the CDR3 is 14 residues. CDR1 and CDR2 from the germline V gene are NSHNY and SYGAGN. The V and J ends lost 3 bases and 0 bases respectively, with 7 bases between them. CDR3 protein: CASSVDSSGNTLYF. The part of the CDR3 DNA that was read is TGTGCCAGCAGTGTCGACAGTTCTGGAAATACGCTCTAT.

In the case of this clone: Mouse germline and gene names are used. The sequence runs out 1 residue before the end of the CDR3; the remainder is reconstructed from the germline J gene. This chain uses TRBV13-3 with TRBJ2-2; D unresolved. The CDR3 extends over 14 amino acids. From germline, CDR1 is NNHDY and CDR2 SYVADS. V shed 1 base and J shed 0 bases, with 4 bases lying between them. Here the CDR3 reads CASSDSANTGQLYF. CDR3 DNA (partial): TGTGCCAGCAGTGATTCAGCAAACACCGGGCAGCTCTAC.

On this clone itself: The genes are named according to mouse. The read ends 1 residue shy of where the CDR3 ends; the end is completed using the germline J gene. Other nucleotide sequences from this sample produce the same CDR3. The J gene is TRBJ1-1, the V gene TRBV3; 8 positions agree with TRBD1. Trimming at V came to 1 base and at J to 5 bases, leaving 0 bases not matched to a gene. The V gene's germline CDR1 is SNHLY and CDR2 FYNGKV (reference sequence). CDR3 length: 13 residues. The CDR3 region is CASSLGQGTEVFF. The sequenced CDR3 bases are TGTGCCAGCAGCTTAGGACAGGGGACAGAAGTCTTC.

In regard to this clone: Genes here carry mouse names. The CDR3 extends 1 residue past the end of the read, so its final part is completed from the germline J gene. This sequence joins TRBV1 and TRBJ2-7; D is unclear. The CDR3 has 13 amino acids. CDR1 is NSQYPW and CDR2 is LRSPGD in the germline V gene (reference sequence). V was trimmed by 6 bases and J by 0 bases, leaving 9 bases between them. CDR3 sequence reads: CTCRPGSSYEQYF. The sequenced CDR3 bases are TGCACCTGCAGGCCAGGAAGCTCCTATGAACAGTAC. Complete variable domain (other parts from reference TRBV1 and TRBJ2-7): VTLLEQNPRWRLVPRGQAVNLRCILKNSQYPWMSWYQQDLQKQLQWLFTLRSPGDKEVKSLPGADYLATRVTDTELRLQVANMSQGRTLYCTCRPGSSYEQYFGPGTRLTVL.

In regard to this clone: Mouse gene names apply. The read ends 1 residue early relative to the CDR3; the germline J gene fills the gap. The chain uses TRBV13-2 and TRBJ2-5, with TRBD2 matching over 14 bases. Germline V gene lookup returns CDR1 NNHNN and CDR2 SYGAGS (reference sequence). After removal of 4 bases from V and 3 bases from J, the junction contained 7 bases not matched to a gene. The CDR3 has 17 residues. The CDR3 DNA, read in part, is TGTGCCAGCGGTCCGGGACTGGGGGGGCGCGGGCAAGACACCCAGTAC. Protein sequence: CASGPGLGGRGQDTQY. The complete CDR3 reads CASGPGLGGRGQDTQYF.

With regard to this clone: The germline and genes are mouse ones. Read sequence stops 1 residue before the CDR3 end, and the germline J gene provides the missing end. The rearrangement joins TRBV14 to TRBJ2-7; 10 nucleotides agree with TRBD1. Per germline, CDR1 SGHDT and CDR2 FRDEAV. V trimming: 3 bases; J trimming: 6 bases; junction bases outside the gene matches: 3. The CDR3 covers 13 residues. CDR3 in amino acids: CASSSGTGVEQYF. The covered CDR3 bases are TGTGCCAGCAGTTCCGGGACAGGGGTTGAACAGTAC.

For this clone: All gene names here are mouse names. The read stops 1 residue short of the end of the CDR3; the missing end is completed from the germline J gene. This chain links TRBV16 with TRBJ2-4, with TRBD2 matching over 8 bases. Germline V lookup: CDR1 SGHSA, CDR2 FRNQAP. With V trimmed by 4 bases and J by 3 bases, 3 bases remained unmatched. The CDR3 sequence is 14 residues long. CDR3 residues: CASSWGGAQNTLYF. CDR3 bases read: TGTGCAAGCAGCTGGGGGGGCGCGCAAAACACCTTGTAC.

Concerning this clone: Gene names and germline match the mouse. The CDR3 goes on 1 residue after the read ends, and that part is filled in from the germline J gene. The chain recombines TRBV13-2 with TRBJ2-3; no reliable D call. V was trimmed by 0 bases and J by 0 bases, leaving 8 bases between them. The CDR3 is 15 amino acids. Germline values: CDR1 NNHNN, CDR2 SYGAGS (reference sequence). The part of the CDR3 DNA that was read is TGTGCCAGCGGTGATGCGAGGGCCAGTGCAGAAACGCTGTAT. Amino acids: CASGDARASAETLY. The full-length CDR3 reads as CASGDARASAETLYF.

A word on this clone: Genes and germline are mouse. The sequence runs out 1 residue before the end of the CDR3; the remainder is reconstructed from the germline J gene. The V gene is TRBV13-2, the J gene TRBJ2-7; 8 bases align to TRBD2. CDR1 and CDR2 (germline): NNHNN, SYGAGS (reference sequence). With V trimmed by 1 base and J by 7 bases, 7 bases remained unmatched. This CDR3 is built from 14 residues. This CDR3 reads CASGDWGGALEQYF. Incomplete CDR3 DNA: TGTGCCAGCGGTGATTGGGGGGGGGCGTTGGAACAGTAC.

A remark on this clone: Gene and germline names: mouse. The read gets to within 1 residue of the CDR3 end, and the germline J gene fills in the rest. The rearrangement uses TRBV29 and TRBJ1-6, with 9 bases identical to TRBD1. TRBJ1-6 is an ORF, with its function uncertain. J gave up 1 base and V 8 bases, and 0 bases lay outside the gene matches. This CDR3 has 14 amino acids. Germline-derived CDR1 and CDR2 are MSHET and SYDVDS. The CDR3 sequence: CASGQGSYNSPLYF. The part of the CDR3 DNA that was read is TGTGCTAGCGGACAGGGGTCCTATAATTCGCCCCTCTAC.

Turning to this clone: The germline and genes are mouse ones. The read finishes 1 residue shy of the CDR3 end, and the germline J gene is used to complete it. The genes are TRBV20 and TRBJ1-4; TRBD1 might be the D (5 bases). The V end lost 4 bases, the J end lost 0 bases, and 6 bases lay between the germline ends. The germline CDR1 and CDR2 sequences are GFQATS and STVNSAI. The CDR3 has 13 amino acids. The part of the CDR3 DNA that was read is TGTGGTGCTACAGGGATTTCCAACGAAAGATTATTT. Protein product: CGATGISNERLF. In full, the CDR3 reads CGATGISNERLFF.

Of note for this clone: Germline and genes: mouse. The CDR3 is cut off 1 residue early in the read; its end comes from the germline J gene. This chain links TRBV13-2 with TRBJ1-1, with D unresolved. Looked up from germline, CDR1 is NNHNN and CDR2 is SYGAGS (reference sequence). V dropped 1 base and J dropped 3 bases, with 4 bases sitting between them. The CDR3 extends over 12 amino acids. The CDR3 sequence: CASGDPDTEVFF. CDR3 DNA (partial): TGTGCCAGCGGTGATCCAGACACAGAAGTCTTC.

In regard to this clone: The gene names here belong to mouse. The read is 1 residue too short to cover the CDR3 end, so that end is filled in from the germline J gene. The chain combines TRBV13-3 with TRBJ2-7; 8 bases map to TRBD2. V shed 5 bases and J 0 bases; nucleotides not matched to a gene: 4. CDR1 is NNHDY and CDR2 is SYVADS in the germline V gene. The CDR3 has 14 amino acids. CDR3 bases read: TGTGCCAGCAGCCGGGACTGGAGCTCCTATGAACAGTAC. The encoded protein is CASSRDWSSYEQY. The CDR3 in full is CASSRDWSSYEQYF.

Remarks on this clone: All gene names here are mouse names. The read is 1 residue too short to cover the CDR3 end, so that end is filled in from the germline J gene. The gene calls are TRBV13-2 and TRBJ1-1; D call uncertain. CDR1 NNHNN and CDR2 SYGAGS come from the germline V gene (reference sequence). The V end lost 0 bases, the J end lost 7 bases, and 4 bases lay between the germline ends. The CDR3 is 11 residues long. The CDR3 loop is CASGDAGEVFF. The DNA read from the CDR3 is TGTGCCAGCGGTGATGCGGGAGAAGTCTTC.

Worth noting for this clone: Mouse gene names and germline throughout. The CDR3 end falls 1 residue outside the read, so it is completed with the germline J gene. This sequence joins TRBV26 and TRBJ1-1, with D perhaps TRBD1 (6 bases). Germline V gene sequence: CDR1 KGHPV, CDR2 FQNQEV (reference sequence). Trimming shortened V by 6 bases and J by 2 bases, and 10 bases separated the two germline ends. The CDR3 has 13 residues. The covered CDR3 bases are TGTGCCAGCAGCCCGGGACATAACACAGAAGTCTTC. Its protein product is CASSPGHNTEVF. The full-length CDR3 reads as CASSPGHNTEVFF.

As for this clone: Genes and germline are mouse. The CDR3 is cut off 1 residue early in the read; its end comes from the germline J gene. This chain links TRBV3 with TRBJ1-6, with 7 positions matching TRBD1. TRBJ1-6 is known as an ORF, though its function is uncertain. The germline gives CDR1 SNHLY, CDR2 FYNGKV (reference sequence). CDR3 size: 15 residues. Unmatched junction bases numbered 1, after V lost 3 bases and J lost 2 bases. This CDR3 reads CASSLTGTYNSPLYF. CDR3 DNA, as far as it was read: TGTGCCAGCAGCTTGACAGGGACCTATAATTCGCCCCTCTAC.

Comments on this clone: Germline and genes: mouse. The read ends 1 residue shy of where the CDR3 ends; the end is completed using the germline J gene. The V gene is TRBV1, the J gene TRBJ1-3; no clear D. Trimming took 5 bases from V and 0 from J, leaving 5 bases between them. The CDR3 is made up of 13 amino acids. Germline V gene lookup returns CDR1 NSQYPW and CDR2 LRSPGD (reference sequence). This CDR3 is CTCSHTSGNTLYF. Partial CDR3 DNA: TGCACCTGCAGTCACACTTCTGGAAATACGCTCTAT.

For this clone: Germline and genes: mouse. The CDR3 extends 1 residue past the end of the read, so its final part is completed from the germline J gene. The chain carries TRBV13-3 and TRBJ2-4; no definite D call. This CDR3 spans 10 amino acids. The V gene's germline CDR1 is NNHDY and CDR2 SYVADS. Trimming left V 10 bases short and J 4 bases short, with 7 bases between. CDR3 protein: CAPPENTLYF. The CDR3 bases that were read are TGTGCCCCCCCAGAAAACACCTTGTAC.

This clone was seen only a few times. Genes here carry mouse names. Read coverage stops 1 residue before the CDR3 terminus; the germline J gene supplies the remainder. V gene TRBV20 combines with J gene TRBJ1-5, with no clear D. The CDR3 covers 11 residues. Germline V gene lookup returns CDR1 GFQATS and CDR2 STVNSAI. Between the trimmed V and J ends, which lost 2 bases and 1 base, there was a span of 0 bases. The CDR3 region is CGARNNQAPLF. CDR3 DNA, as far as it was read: TGTGGTGCTAGGAACAACCAGGCTCCGCTT.

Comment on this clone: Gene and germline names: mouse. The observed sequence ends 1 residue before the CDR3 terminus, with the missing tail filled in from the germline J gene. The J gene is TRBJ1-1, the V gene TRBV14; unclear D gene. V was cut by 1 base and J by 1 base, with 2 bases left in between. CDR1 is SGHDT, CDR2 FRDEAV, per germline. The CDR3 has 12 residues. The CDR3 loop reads CASSFLNTEVFF. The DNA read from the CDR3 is TGTGCCAGCAGTTTCCTAAACACAGAAGTCTTC.

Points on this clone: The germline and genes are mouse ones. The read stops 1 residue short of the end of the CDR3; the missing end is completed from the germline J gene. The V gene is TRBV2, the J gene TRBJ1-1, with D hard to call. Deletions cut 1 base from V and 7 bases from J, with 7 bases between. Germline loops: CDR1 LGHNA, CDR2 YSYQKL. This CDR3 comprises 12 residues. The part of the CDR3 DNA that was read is TGTGCCAGCAGCCAAGTTGACCTAGAAGTCTTC. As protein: CASSQVDLEVF. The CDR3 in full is CASSQVDLEVFF.

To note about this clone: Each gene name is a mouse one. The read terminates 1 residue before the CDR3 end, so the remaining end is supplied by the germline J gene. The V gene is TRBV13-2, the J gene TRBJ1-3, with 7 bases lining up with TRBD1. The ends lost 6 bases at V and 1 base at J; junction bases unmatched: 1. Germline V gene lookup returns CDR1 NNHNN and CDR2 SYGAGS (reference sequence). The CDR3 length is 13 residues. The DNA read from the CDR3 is TGTGCCAGCGAGACAGGGTCTGGAAATACGCTCTAT. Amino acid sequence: CASETGSGNTLY. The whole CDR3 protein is CASETGSGNTLYF.